This TCR beta chain was obtained from a study of CD8 T cells in Susac syndrome. Overall study results and limits: Acknowledgment was made by the study that its TCR sequencing and HLA analysis involved a relatively small number of individuals.

The authors carried out high-throughput sequencing of TCR beta. They applied it to CD8+ and CD4+ T cells obtained from blood. As controls, healthy donors matched for age and sex were used. The RNA, 0.5 to 1 ug, was put through reverse transcription using random hexamers. Multiplex PCR with immunoSEQ amplified the TCR beta CDR3 across 54 Vbeta and 13 Jbeta. TCRdb redid the calling of the immunoSEQ multiplex PCR reads with MiXCR, one entry per CDR3 protein. The table includes approximately 150,000 distinct CDR3 sequences, roughly 94% detected once. This CDR3 region has 16 residues. Trimming removed 6 bases from V and 5 bases from J, with 22 bases in between. Germline CDR1 and CDR2: KGHSH and LQKENI. As concerns this clonotype: Its antigen is undetermined.

The sequencing input was CD4+ T cells from PBMCs. The chain has TRBV18 and TRBJ1-2; TRBD1 might be the D (6 bases). The TCR sequence derives from a human donor in good health. CDR3 sequence (DNA): TGTGCCAGCTCGCCCGACGAGGGGGTGGCACCGTATGGCTACACCTTC. This gives the protein CASSPDEGVAPYGYTF.